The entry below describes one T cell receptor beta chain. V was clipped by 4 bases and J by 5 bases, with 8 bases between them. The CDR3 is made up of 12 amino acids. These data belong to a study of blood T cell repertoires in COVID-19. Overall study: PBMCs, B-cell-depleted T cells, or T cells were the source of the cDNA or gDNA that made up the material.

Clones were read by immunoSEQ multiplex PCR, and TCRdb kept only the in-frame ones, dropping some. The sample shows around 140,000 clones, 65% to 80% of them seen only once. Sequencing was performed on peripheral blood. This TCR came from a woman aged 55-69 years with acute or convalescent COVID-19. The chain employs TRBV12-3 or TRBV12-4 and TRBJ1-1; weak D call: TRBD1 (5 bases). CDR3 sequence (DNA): TGTGCCAGCAGTTCAGGGCGGACTGAAGCTTTCTTT. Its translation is CASSSGRTEAFF.